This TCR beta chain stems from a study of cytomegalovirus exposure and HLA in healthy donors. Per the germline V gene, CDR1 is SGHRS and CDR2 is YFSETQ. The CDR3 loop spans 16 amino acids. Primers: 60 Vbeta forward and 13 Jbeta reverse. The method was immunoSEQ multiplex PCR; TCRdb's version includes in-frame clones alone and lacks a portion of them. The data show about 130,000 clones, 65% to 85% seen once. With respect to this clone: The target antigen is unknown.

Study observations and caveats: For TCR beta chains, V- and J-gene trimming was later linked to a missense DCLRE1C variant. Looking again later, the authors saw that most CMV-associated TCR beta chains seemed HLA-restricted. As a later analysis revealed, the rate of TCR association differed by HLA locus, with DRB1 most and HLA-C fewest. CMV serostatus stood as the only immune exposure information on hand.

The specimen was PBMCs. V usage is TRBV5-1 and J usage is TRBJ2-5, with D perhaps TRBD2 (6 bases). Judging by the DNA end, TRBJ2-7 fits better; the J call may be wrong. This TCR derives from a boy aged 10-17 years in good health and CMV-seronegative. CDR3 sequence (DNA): TGCGCCAGCAGCTTGCGGGCTAGCGCAAGCTCCTACGAGCAGTACTTC. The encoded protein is CASSLRASASSYEQYF.